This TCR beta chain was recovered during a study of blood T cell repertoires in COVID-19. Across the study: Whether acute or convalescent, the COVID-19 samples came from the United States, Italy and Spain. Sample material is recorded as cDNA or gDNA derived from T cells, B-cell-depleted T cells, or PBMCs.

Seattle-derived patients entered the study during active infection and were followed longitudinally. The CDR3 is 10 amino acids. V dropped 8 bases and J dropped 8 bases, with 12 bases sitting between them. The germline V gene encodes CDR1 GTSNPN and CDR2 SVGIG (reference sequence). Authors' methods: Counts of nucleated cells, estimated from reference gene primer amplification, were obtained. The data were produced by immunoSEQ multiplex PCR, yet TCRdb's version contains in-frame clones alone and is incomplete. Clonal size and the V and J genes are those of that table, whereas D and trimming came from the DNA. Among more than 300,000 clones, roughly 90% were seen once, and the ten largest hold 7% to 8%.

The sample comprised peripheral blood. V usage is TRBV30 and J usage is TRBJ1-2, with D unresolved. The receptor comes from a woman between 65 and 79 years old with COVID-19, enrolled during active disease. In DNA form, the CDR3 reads TGTGCCCGAAATGAGGGCGGCTACACCTTC. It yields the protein CARNEGGYTF.